Shown below are 19 T cell receptor beta chains from a single sample sequenced in a study of shared clonotypes between healthy human individuals. Clones were sequenced by immunoSEQ multiplex PCR, and TCRdb holds only the in-frame ones, with some missing. The sample consists of hundreds of thousands of clones, 96% of them appearing once. Naive CD8 cells were CD45RO-negative, positively selected for CCR7, excluding terminally differentiated effector memory CD45RA+ cells. Sequencing used naive CD8+ T cells sorted from blood. Receptors originate from a woman in her twenties or thirties in good health.

A single count supports this clone. V is TRBV27 and J is TRBJ2-7; either TRBD1 or TRBD2 may supply D (5 bases each). V dropped 5 bases and J dropped 6 bases, with 14 bases sitting between them. Germline V gives CDR1 MNHEY, CDR2 SMNVEV (reference sequence). The CDR3 covers 13 residues. CDR3 DNA: TGTGCCAGCAGTCCCGGGACGGCGGGCGAGCAGTACTTC. It specifies CASSPGTAGEQYF.

The rearrangement links TRBV28 to TRBJ2-5; D is unresolved. CDR3 size: 13 residues. CDR1 and CDR2 (germline): MDHEN, SYDVKM. The ends were cut back, 4 bases at V and 1 base at J, with 7 bases in the middle. CDR3 sequence: CASSSKTQETQYF. CDR3 DNA: TGTGCCAGCAGTTCGAAAACCCAAGAGACCCAGTACTTC.

This clone showed up just once. The DNA for the CDR3 is TGTGCCAGCAGTCTCGAAACGGGAGTTTACACTGAAGCTTTCTTT. Translated: CASSLETGVYTEAFF. This chain links TRBV11-1 with TRBJ1-1; D gene uncertain. Looked up from germline, CDR1 is SGHAT and CDR2 is FQDESV (reference sequence). Trimming removed 6 bases at V and 3 bases at J, with 17 bases between. The CDR3 spans 15 residues.

This sequence joins TRBV4-1 and TRBJ2-1, with 7 bases fitting TRBD2. V was clipped by 6 bases and J by 0 bases; unmatched bases: 8. Looked up from germline, CDR1 is MGHRA and CDR2 is YSYEKL. CDR3 size: 16 residues. The CDR3 DNA reads as TGCGCCAGCAGTCTACTAGCGCCGAGCTCCTACAATGAGCAGTTCTTC. Translated: CASSLLAPSSYNEQFF.

The chain links TRBV9 to TRBJ2-6, with D unresolved. The V end lost 1 base, the J end lost 4 bases, and 12 bases lay between the germline ends. The CDR3 totals 16 residues. Germline values: CDR1 SGDLS, CDR2 YYNGEE. CDR3 DNA: TGTGCCAGCAGCGTACCCAGAGGTCCCGGGGCCAACGTCCTGACTTTC. The encoded protein is CASSVPRGPGANVLTF.

The chain employs TRBV28 and TRBJ2-1; TRBD2 matches at 8 bases. Per the germline V gene, CDR1 is MDHEN and CDR2 is SYDVKM. There are 19 residues in the CDR3. The V gene end was trimmed by 2 bases and the J gene end by 4 bases; junction bases not matched to a gene: 16. In DNA, the CDR3 is TGTGCCAGCAGTTTAATCCTAGCGGGCGGGGATGGGCGTTACAATGAGCAGTTCTTC. Protein product: CASSLILAGGDGRYNEQFF. The variable domain in full, with the rest retrieved from reference TRBV28 and TRBJ2-1, is DVKVTQSSRYLVKRTGEKVFLECVQDMDHENMFWYRQDPGLGLRLIYFSYDVKMKEKGDIPEGYSVSREKKERFSLILESASTNQTSMYLCASSLILAGGDGRYNEQFFGPGTRLTVL.

The chain joins TRBV25-1 to TRBJ2-2; D is unclear. The CDR3 extends over 13 amino acids. CDR1 and CDR2 (germline): MGHDK, SYGVNS. V was trimmed by 2 bases and J by 4 bases, leaving 5 bases between them. The CDR3 spells CASSEILTGELFF. CDR3 nucleotide sequence: TGTGCCAGCAGTGAAATTCTCACCGGGGAGCTGTTTTTT.

The chain combines TRBV27 with TRBJ1-5; TRBD1 aligns across 7 bases. CDR3 length: 14 amino acids. Germline V gives CDR1 MNHEY, CDR2 SMNVEV (reference sequence). V lost 8 bases and J lost 0; bases outside the gene matches: 4. CDR3 bases: TGTGCCAGCGGGGACAGTCATAGCAATCAGCCCCAGCATTTT. This gives the protein CASGDSHSNQPQHF.

The genes are TRBV4-1 and TRBJ1-5; 11 bases align to TRBD1. V lost 3 bases and J lost 6; bases outside the gene matches: 4. Germline CDR1 and CDR2: MGHRA and YSYEKL. The CDR3 spans 15 residues. The CDR3 loop is CASSQDRGPGQPQHF. The CDR3 DNA is TGCGCCAGCAGCCAGGACAGGGGGCCGGGTCAGCCCCAGCATTTT.

The chain recombines TRBV7-9 with TRBJ2-3; D is perhaps TRBD2 (6 bases). Looked up from germline, CDR1 is SEHNR and CDR2 is FQNEAQ (reference sequence). The CDR3 contains 15 residues. Trimming stripped 6 bases from V and 0 bases from J, with 13 bases between. CDR3 residues: CASREGGGSTDTQYF. The CDR3 nucleotides read TGTGCCAGCAGGGAGGGAGGAGGTAGCACAGATACGCAGTATTTT. Complete variable domain (other parts from reference TRBV7-9 and TRBJ2-3): DTGVSQNPRHKITKRGQNVTFRCDPISEHNRLYWYRQTLGQGPEFLTYFQNEAQLEKSRLLSDRFSAERPKGSFSTLEIQRTEQGDSAMYLCASREGGGSTDTQYFGPGTRLTVL.

This sequence joins TRBV19 and TRBJ2-7; D gene ambiguous. The length of the CDR3 is 14 residues. Germline lookup yields CDR1 LNHDA and CDR2 SQIVND (reference sequence). The V end was cut by 0 bases, the J end by 1 base, with 7 bases between. CDR3 sequence: CASSIDPVSYEQYF. The CDR3 DNA sequence: TGTGCCAGTAGTATAGATCCTGTATCCTACGAGCAGTACTTC.

The rearrangement uses TRBV13 and TRBJ2-1; 7 nucleotides match TRBD1. Per germline, CDR1 PRHDT and CDR2 FYEKMQ (reference sequence). V lost 2 bases to trimming and J lost 15 bases; unmatched junction nucleotides: 7. The CDR3 has 12 residues. The CDR3 region is CASSLLDRDRFF. The CDR3 DNA reads TGTGCCAGCAGCTTACTTGACAGGGATCGGTTCTTC. Supplemented by reference TRBV13 and TRBJ2-1, the full variable domain reads AAGVIQSPRHLIKEKRETATLKCYPIPRHDTVYWYQQGPGQDPQFLISFYEKMQSDKGSIPDRFSAQQFSDYHSELNMSSLELGDSALYFCASSLLDRDRFFGPGTRLTVL.

The chain recombines TRBV28 with TRBJ2-1, with D unclear. The CDR3 covers 10 residues. CDR1 and CDR2 (germline): MDHEN, SYDVKM. Trimming took off 5 bases at V and 8 bases at J, with 4 bases between the two ends. The CDR3 DNA is TGTGCCAGCAGTGGACATGAGCAGTTCTTC. Amino acid sequence: CASSGHEQFF.

The J gene is TRBJ1-1, the V gene TRBV27, with TRBD1 matching over 7 bases. With V trimmed by 5 bases and J by 7 bases, 1 base remained unmatched. Germline V gene lookup returns CDR1 MNHEY and CDR2 SMNVEV (reference sequence). CDR3 length: 11 residues. CDR3 nucleotide sequence: TGTGCCAGCAGTCAGGGGGTTGAAGCTTTCTTT. This sequence encodes CASSQGVEAFF.

The V call is TRBV2, the J call TRBJ2-6; D gene unclear. Trimming took 6 bases from V and 0 from J, leaving 9 bases between them. Germline V gives CDR1 SNHLY, CDR2 FYNNEI. The CDR3 is 15 amino acids. This chain's CDR3 is CASRGKSSGANVLTF. In DNA form, the CDR3 reads TGTGCCAGCAGGGGAAAAAGCTCTGGGGCCAACGTCCTGACTTTC.

The DNA for the CDR3 is TGTGCCAGCAGCTTTACTAGCGGGAACGGCAATGAGCAGTTCTTC. Its translation is CASSFTSGNGNEQFF. The genes are TRBV7-2 and TRBJ2-1; TRBD2 aligns across 10 bases. Unmatched junction bases numbered 5, after V lost 3 bases and J lost 6 bases. The CDR3 has 15 residues. In germline, CDR1 is SGHTA, CDR2 FQGNSA.

J is TRBJ2-5 and V is TRBV6-6; 7 nucleotides match TRBD2. The CDR3 sequence is 14 residues long. Germline CDR1 reads MNHNY; CDR2 reads SVGAGI (reference sequence). The V and J ends lost 4 bases and 2 bases, in that order; junction bases with no gene match: 4. DNA of the CDR3: TGTGCCAGCAGTTCCTTACTAGCGCAAGAGACCCAGTACTTC. Its protein is CASSSLLAQETQYF.

In the case of this clone: Other DNA sequences in the same sample also yield this CDR3. The chain is built from TRBV27 and TRBJ1-1; D is ambiguous. The CDR3 is made up of 12 amino acids. Trimming shortened V by 6 bases and J by 0 bases, and 5 bases separated the two germline ends. Germline-derived CDR1 and CDR2 are MNHEY and SMNVEV (reference sequence). The CDR3 nucleotides are TGTGCCAGCAGGGGAATGAACACTGAAGCTTTCTTT. Its translation is CASRGMNTEAFF.

The genes are TRBV4-1 and TRBJ2-1; tentative D call: TRBD2 (6 bases). The CDR3 contains 14 residues. V was trimmed by 0 bases and J by 8 bases, leaving 11 bases between them. Germline loops: CDR1 MGHRA, CDR2 YSYEKL. CDR3 nucleotide sequence: TGCGCCAGCAGCCAAGAGAACGGCGGGGATGAGCAGTTCTTC. Translating it yields CASSQENGGDEQFF.